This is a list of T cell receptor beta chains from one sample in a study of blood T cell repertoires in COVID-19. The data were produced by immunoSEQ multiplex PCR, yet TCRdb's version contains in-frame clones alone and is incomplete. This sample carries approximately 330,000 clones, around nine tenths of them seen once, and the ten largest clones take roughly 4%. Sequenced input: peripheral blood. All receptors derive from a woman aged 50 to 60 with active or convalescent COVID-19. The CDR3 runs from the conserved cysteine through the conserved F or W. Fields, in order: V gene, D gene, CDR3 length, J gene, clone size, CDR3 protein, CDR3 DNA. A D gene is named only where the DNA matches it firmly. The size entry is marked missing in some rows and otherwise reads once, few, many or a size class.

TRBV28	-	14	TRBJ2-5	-	CASSLGQRWETQYF	TGTGCCAGCAGTCTCGGACAGCGTTGGGAGACCCAGTACTTC
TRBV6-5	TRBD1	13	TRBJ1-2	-	CASSQGAQNGYTF	TGTGCCAGCAGTCAGGGGGCGCAAAATGGCTACACCTTC
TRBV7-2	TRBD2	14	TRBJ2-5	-	CASRESGGAETQYF	TGTGCCAGCAGGGAGAGCGGGGGGGCGGAGACCCAGTACTTC
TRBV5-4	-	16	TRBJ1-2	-	CASSLGPQGNFYGYTF	TGTGCCAGCAGCTTGGGGCCCCAGGGTAATTTCTATGGCTACACCTTC
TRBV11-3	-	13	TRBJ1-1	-	CASSFYADTEAFF	TGTGCCAGCAGCTTCTATGCGGACACTGAAGCTTTCTTT
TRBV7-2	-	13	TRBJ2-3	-	CASSLATANTQYF	TGTGCCAGCAGCTTAGCCACAGCAAATACGCAGTATTTT
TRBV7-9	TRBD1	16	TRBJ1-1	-	CASSPPRGQLGTEAFF	TGTGCCAGCAGCCCCCCCAGGGGACAGCTAGGCACTGAAGCTTTCTTT
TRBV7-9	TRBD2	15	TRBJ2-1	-	CASSQTSGGYNEQFF	TGTGCCAGCAGTCAAACTAGCGGGGGTTACAATGAGCAGTTCTTC
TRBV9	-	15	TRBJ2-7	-	CASSVGLIASYEQYF	TGTGCCAGCAGCGTAGGCTTAATAGCGTCCTACGAGCAGTACTTC
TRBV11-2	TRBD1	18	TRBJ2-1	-	CASSITRDRVVSYNEQFF	TGTGCCAGCAGCATAACTCGGGACAGGGTTGTTTCCTACAATGAGCAGTTCTTC
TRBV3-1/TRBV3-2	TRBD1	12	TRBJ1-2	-	CASSPDRGGYTF	TGTGCCAGCAGCCCGGACAGGGGGGGCTACACCTTC
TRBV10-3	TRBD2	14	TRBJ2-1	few	CAISTSGSSDEQFF	TGTGCCATCAGTACTAGCGGGAGTTCTGATGAGCAGTTCTTC
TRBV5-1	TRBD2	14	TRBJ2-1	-	CASKAGGFINEQFF	TGCGCCAGTAAAGCGGGGGGCTTTATAAATGAGCAGTTCTTC
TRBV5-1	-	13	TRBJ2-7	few	CASSLEDRSWQYF	TGCGCCAGCAGCTTGGAAGATCGGAGCTGGCAGTACTTC
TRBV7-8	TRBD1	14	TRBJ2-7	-	CASSPRDSIYEQYF	TGTGCCAGCAGCCCTAGGGACAGTATATACGAGCAGTACTTC
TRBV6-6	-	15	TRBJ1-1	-	CASSYSLTANTEAFF	TGTGCCAGCAGTTATAGTTTAACAGCGAACACTGAAGCTTTCTTT
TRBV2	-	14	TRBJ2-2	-	CASSPTVNTGELFF	TGTGCCAGCAGTCCGACAGTGAACACCGGGGAGCTGTTTTTT
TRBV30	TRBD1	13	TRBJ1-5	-	CACSRQGGQPQHF	TGTGCCTGTAGTCGACAGGGTGGTCAGCCCCAGCATTTT
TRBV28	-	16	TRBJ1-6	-	CASSSAGGPYNSPLHF	TGTGCCAGCAGTTCCGCGGGGGGACCCTATAATTCACCCCTCCACTTT
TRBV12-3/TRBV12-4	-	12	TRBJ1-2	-	CASSLGEGGYTF	TGTGCCAGCAGTTTAGGGGAGGGTGGCTACACCTTC
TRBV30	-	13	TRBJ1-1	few	CAWSNWQGTEAFF	TGTGCCTGGAGTAACTGGCAGGGGACTGAAGCTTTCTTT
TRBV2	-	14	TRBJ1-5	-	CASREDSYNQPQHF	TGTGCCAGCAGGGAGGACAGTTACAATCAGCCCCAGCATTTT
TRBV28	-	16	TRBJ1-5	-	CASTPIEGFGNQPQHF	TGTGCCAGCACCCCCATTGAGGGATTTGGCAATCAGCCCCAGCATTTT
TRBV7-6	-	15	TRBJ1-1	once	CASSLGLNMNTEAFF	TGTGCCAGCAGCCTAGGACTCAACATGAACACTGAAGCTTTCTTT
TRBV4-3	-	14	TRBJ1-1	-	CASSHYGGDTEAFF	TGCGCCAGCAGCCACTACGGGGGGGACACTGAAGCTTTCTTT
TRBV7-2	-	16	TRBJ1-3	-	CASSLNHGSSGNTIYF	TGTGCCAGCAGCTTAAACCACGGTTCATCTGGAAACACCATATATTTT
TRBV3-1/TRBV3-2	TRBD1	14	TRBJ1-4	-	CASSQGTGREKLFF	TGTGCCAGCAGCCAAGGGACAGGAAGGGAAAAACTGTTTTTT
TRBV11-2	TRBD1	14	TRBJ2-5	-	CASSRTGGKETQYF	TGTGCCAGCAGCAGGACAGGGGGGAAAGAGACCCAGTACTTC
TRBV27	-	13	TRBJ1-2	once	CASSLQGSYGYTF	TGTGCCAGCAGTCTCCAGGGGTCCTATGGCTACACCTTC
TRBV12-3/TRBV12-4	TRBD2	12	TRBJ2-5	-	CASSLLAGTQYF	TGTGCCAGCAGTTTACTAGCGGGGACCCAGTACTTC
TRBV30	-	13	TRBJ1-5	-	CAWSGGGNQPQHF	TGTGCCTGGAGTGGCGGGGGAAATCAGCCCCAGCATTTT